The 8 T cell receptor beta chains below all came from one sample that was sequenced in a study of blood T cell repertoires in COVID-19. Clones were sequenced by immunoSEQ multiplex PCR, and TCRdb holds only the in-frame ones, with some missing. The sample carries approximately 25,000 clones, 80% to 90% recorded once. The sample taken for sequencing was peripheral blood. These receptor sequences come from a woman in her 70s with COVID-19, enrolled during active disease.

The CDR3 here is CASSPLAGAHTGELFF. CDR3 coding DNA: TGTGCCAGCAGTCCACTAGCGGGGGCACACACCGGGGAGCTGTTTTTT. The chain links TRBV2 to TRBJ2-2; 11 bases are shared with TRBD2. The junction had 5 bases not matched to a gene; V was cut back by 5 bases and J by 3 bases. The CDR3 runs 16 residues. Germline assignment: CDR1 SNHLY and CDR2 FYNNEI.

The chain combines TRBV7-8 with TRBJ1-1, with D tentatively TRBD1 (5 bases). This CDR3 comprises 15 residues. Looked up from germline, CDR1 is SGHVS and CDR2 is FQNEAQ. The ends were cut back, 2 bases at V and 1 base at J, with 11 bases in the middle. The CDR3 spells CASSLWGSQNTEAFF. As DNA, the CDR3 is TGTGCCAGCAGCTTATGGGGCAGCCAGAACACTGAAGCTTTCTTT.

The V call is TRBV5-4, the J call TRBJ1-6; a possible D gene is TRBD1 (6 bases). The CDR3 runs to 14 residues. Deletions cut 0 bases from V and 7 bases from J, with 8 bases between. Germline V gene sequence: CDR1 SGHNT, CDR2 YYREEE (reference sequence). CDR3 residues: CASSLGGQNSPLHF. In nucleotides, the CDR3 is TGTGCCAGCAGCTTGGGGGGGCAGAATTCACCCCTCCACTTT. Complete variable domain (other parts from reference TRBV5-4 and TRBJ1-6): ETGVTQSPTHLIKTRGQQVTLRCSSQSGHNTVSWYQQALGQGPQFIFQYYREEENGRGNFPPRFSGLQFPNYSSELNVNALELDDSALYLCASSLGGQNSPLHFGNGTRLTVT.

This chain uses TRBV7-8 with TRBJ2-3; D is undetermined. V was trimmed by 0 bases and J by 5 bases, leaving 12 bases between them. The CDR3 is made up of 15 amino acids. Germline CDR1 SGHVS, CDR2 FQNEAQ. This chain's CDR3 is CASSLALGLGDTQYF. CDR3 in DNA: TGTGCCAGCAGCTTAGCGCTAGGTCTTGGAGATACGCAGTATTTT.

The chain uses TRBV7-9 and TRBJ2-7, with D tentatively TRBD1 (6 bases). Trimming cost V 5 bases and J 6 bases, with 20 bases left between them. Germline V CDR1 and CDR2: SEHNR, FQNEAQ (reference sequence). The CDR3 length is 15 residues. CDR3 amino acids: CASSLSVDRSGEQYV. The CDR3 bases are TGTGCCAGCAGCCTTTCAGTCGACAGGTCGGGCGAGCAGTACGTC.

The chain links TRBV9 to TRBJ1-6, with 9 bases that match TRBD1. The germline V gene has CDR1 SGDLS and CDR2 YYNGEE. V lost 2 bases, J lost 7 bases, and 4 bases stayed unmatched. The CDR3 is 15 residues long. The chain's CDR3 is CASSVDGTGNSPLHF. DNA for the CDR3: TGTGCCAGCAGCGTGGACGGGACAGGGAATTCACCCCTCCACTTT.

V usage is TRBV7-9 and J usage is TRBJ2-2; TRBD1 aligns across 10 bases. In germline, CDR1 is SEHNR, CDR2 FQNEAQ (reference sequence). The CDR3 totals 16 residues. Germline trimming cut 6 bases from V and 2 bases from J; bases unmatched to any gene: 6. CDR3 residues: CASRRGQGKNTGELFF. CDR3 DNA: TGTGCCAGCAGAAGGGGACAGGGGAAAAACACCGGGGAGCTGTTTTTT.

The chain has TRBV7-7 and TRBJ2-7; tentative D call: TRBD1 (6 bases). The V gene lost 5 bases and the J gene lost 4 bases, with 18 bases spanning the gap. The CDR3 covers 15 residues. Germline V gene lookup returns CDR1 SSHAT and CDR2 FNYEAQ (reference sequence). Here the CDR3 DNA reads TGTGCCAGCAGCCCAGATATGGACAGCCTGTACGAGCAGTACTTC. Its protein product is CASSPDMDSLYEQYF.